One T cell receptor (beta chain) is described in this entry. CDR3 length equals 13 residues. J gave up 5 bases and V 10 bases, and 6 bases lay outside the gene matches. Germline lookup yields CDR1 MNHEY and CDR2 SMNVEV (reference sequence). These data are taken from a study of beta chain features in type 1 diabetes. About the research overall: Patients and healthy donors were similar in age, gender and cell yields.

One heparinised blood draw averaging approximately 0.11 L was given by each donor. Since all of the isolated RNA was reverse transcribed, expressed TCRB transcripts were what got sequenced. Some clones are missing from TCRdb's copy, which holds only in-frame ones; the method was immunoSEQ multiplex PCR. In the table there are roughly 150,000 clones, under 9.5% of which are singletons. The sequence came from a man between 18 and 29 years old in good health. The chain is built from TRBV27 and TRBJ2-5; 11 bases align to TRBD1. Specimen: central memory CD4+ T cells from blood. The CDR3 loop reads CATGTGGRETQYF. DNA of the CDR3: TGTGCCACCGGGACAGGGGGACGGGAGACCCAGTACTTC.